This record concerns one TCR beta chain sequence. Its antigen is as yet unknown. The sample belongs to a study of T cells after yellow fever vaccination. Study-level points and caveats: The CD4 compartment and the CD8 compartment contained a small share of clonotypes in common. Compared with primary, the secondary response was weaker and peaked at day 5, not 15. Contaminants from the bulk population, in the form of abundant clonotypes, could be found in FACS-sorted repertoires.

A process of 5'RACE template switching, which added a universal primer site and UMIs, was used to make TCR cDNA. MiXCR was run by TCRdb on the 5' RACE reads, yielding one entry per CDR3 protein. The sample holds 550,000 or so distinct CDR3 sequences, roughly 19% seen once. The V segment lost 0 bases and the J segment 6 bases; nucleotides outside the gene matches: 2. The germline CDR1 and CDR2 sequences are LGHNA and YSLEER. This CDR3 contains 15 residues. The source material was PBMCs, sampled 15 days after the yellow fever booster vaccination. This receptor was taken from a man aged 25 to 45 who received the YFV17D yellow fever vaccine. The genes are TRBV4-3 and TRBJ2-7, with 13 bases lining up with TRBD2. CDR3 DNA sequence: TGCGCCAGCAGCCAAGAAGGACTAGCGGGAGCCGAGCAGTACTTC. This encodes CASSQEGLAGAEQYF.